This T cell receptor (beta chain) came from a study of cytomegalovirus exposure and HLA in healthy donors. The PCR used 60 Vbeta and 13 Jbeta primers. The assay was immunoSEQ multiplex PCR, and TCRdb's table has in-frame clones only and misses some. Here the sample spans about 130,000 clones, about 80% being singletons. The ends lost 1 base at V and 3 bases at J; junction bases unmatched: 2. This CDR3 region has 14 residues. Germline CDR1 is MGHRA and CDR2 is YSYEKL. To note about this clone: Its antigen is undetermined.

Broader study findings: Common viral pathogens (according to a later analysis) appeared linked to several of the most significant clusters.

This chain joins TRBV4-1 and TRBJ2-7; 8 bases are shared with TRBD2. The clonotype was recovered from a man aged 25-45 years in good health and CMV-seronegative. The specimen was PBMCs. CDR3 coding DNA: TGCGCCAGCAGCCAAGTTGCGGGGGGCTACGAGCAGTACTTC. This codes for CASSQVAGGYEQYF.